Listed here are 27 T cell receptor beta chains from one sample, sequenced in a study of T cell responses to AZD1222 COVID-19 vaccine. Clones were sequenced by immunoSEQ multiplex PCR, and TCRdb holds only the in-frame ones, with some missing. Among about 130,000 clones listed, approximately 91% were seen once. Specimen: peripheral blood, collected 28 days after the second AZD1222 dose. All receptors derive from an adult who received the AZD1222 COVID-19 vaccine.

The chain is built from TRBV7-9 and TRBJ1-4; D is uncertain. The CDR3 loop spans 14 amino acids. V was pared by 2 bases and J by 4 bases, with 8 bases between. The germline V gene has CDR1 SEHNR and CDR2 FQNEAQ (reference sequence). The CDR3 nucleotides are TGTGCCAGCAGCTTAAACACTTATAATGAAAAACTGTTTTTT. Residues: CASSLNTYNEKLFF.

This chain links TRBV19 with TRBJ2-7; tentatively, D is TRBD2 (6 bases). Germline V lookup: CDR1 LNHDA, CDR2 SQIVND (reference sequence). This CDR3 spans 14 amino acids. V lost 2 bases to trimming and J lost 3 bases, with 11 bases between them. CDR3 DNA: TGTGCCAGTAGTATACGGGAGAGGGGCTACGAGCAGTACTTC. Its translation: CASSIRERGYEQYF.

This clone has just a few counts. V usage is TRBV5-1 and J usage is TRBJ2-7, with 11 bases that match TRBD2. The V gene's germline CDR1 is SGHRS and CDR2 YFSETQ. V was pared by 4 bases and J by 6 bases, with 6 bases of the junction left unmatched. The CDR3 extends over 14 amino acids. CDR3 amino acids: CASSDSGREAEQYF. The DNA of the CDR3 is TGCGCCAGCAGCGATAGCGGGAGGGAGGCCGAGCAGTACTTC.

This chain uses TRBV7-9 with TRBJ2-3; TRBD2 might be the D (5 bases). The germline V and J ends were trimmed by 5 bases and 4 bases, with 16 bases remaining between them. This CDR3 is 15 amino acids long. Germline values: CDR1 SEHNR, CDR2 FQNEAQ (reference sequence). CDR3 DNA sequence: TGTGCCAGCAGCGTTCCCGGGGATGCCGCAGATACGCAGTATTTT. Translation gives CASSVPGDAADTQYF. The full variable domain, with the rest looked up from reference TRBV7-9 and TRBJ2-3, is DTGVSQNPRHKITKRGQNVTFRCDPISEHNRLYWYRQTLGQGPEFLTYFQNEAQLEKSRLLSDRFSAERPKGSFSTLEIQRTEQGDSAMYLCASSVPGDAADTQYFGPGTRLTVL.

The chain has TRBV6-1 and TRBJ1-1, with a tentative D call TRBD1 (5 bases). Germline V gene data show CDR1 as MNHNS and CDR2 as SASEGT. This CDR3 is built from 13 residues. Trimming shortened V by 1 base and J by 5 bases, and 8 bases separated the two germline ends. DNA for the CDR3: TGTGCCAGCAGTGAAGACAGGAGGACTGAAGCTTTCTTT. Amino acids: CASSEDRRTEAFF.

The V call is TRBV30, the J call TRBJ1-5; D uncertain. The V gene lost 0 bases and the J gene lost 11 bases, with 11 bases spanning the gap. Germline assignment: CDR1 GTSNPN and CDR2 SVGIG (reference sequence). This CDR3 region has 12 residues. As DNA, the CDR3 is TGTGCCTGGAGTGTACAACTTGGAGCCCAGCATTTT. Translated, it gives CAWSVQLGAQHF.

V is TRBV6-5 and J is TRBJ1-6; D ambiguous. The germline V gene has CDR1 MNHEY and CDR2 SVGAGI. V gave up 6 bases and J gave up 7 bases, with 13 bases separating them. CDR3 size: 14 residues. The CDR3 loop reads CASRRAGVNSPLHF. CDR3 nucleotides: TGTGCCAGCAGGCGCGCAGGTGTAAATTCACCCCTCCACTTT.

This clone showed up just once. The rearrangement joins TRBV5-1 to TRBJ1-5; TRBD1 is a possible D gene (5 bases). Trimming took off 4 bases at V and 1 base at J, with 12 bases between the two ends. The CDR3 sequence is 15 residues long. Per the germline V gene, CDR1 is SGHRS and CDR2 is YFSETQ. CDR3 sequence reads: CASSLVGGSNQPQHF. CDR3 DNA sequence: TGCGCCAGCAGCCTTGTCGGGGGGAGCAATCAGCCCCAGCATTTT.

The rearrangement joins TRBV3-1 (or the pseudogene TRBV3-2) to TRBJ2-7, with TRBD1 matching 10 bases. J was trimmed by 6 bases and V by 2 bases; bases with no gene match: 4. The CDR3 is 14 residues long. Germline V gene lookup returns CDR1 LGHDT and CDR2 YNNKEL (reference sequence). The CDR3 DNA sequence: TGTGCCAGCAGCCAACGGACAGGGGGAGGCGAGCAGTACTTC. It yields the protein CASSQRTGGGEQYF.

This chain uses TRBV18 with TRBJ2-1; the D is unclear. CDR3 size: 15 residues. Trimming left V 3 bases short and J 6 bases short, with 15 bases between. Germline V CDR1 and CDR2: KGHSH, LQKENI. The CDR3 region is CASSPGLVSLNEQFF. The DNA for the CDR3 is TGTGCCAGCTCACCGGGTCTAGTTTCCCTCAATGAGCAGTTCTTC.

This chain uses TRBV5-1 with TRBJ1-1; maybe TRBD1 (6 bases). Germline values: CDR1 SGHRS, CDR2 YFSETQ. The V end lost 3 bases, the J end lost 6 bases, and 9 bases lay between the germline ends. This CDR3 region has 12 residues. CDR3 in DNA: TGCGCCAGCAGCTACGGACAGTCTGAAGCTTTCTTT. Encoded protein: CASSYGQSEAFF. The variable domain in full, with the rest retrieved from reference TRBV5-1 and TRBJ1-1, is KAGVTQTPRYLIKTRGQQVTLSCSPISGHRSVSWYQQTPGQGLQFLFEYFSETQRNKGNFPGRFSGRQFSNSRSEMNVSTLELGDSALYLCASSYGQSEAFFGQGTRLTVV.

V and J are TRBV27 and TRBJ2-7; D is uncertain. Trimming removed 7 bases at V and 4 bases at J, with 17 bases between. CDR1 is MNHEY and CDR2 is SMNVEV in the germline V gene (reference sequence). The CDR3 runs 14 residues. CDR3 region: CASKDSTGVYEQYF. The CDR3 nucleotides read TGTGCCAGCAAAGACTCTACCGGAGTATACGAGCAGTACTTC.

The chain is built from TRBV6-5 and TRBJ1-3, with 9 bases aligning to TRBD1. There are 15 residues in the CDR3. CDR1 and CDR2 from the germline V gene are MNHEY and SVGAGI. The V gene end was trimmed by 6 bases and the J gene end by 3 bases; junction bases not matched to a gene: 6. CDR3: CASRPTGGGGNTIYF. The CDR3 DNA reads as TGTGCCAGCAGACCCACAGGGGGCGGTGGAAACACCATATATTTT.

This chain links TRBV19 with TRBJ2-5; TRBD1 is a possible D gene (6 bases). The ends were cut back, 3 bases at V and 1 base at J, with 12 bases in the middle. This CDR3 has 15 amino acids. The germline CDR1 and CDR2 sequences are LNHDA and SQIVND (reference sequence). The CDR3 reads CASSIDRTVQETQYF. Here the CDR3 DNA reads TGTGCCAGTAGTATCGACAGGACCGTCCAAGAGACCCAGTACTTC.

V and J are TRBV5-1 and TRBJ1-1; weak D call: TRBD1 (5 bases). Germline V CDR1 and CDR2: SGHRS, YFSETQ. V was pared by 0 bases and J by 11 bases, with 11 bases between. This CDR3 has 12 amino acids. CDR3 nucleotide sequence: TGCGCCAGCAGCTTGGAAGGGGTGAGCGCTTTCTTT. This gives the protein CASSLEGVSAFF.

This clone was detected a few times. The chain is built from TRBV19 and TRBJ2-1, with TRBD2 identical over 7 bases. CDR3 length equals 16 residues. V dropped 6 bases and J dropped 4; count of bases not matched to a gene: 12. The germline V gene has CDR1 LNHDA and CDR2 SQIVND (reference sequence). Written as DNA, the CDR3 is TGTGCCAGTAGGCGGGCGGGAGTTCGTCAATACAATGAGCAGTTCTTC. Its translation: CASRRAGVRQYNEQFF.

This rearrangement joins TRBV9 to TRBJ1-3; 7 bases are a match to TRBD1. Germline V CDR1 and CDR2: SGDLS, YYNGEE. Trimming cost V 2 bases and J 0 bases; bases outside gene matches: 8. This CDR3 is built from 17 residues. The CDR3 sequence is CASSVTGWYRSGNTIYF. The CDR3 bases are TGTGCCAGCAGCGTGACAGGGTGGTACCGCTCTGGAAACACCATATATTTT.

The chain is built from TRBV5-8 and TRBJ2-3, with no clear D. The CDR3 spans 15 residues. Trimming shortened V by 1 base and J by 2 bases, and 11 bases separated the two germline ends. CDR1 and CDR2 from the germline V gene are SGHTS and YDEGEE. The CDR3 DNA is TGTGCCAGCAGCTTGTCGGGCACATCCACAGATACGCAGTATTTT. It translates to CASSLSGTSTDTQYF.

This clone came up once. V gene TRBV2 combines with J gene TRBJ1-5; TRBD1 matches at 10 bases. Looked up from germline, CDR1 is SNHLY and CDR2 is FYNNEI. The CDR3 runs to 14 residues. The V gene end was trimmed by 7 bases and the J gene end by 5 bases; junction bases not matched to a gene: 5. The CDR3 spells CASMAGQGYQPQHF. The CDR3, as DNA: TGTGCCAGCATGGCGGGACAGGGGTATCAGCCCCAGCATTTT.

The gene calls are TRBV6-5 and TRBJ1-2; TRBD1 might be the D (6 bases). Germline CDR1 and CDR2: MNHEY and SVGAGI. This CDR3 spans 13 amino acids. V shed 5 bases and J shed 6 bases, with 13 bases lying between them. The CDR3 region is CASSQRGGHGYTF. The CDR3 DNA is TGTGCCAGCAGTCAGAGAGGGGGGCATGGCTACACCTTC.

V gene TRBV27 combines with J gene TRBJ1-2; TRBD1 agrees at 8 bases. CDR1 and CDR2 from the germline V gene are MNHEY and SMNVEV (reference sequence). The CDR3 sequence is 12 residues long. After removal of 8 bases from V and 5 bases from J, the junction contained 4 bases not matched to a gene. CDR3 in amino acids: CASRTGLYGYTF. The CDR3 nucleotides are TGTGCCAGCCGGACAGGGTTATATGGCTACACCTTC.

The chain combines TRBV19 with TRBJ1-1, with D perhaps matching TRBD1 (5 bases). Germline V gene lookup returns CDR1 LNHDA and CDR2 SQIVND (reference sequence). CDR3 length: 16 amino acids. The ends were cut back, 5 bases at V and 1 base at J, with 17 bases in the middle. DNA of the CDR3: TGTGCCAGTAGTCCTAGGAGACAGACGACGAACACTGAAGCTTTCTTT. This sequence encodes CASSPRRQTTNTEAFF.

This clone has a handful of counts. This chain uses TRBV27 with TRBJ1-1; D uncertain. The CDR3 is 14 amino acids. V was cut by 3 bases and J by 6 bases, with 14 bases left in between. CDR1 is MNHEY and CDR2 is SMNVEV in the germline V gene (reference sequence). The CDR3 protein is CASSLVGSVAEAFF. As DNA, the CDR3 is TGTGCCAGCAGTTTGGTGGGGTCGGTGGCTGAAGCTTTCTTT.

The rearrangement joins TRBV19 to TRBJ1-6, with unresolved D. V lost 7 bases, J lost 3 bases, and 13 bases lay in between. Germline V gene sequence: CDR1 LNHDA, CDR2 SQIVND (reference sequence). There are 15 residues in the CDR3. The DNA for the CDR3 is TGTGCCAGTAAAGGCGGGGATCACTATAATTCACCCCTCCACTTT. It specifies CASKGGDHYNSPLHF.

CDR3 nucleotide sequence: TGTGCCAGCAGCGGGGACAGCAGTTACTCTGGAAACACCATATATTTT. Encoded protein: CASSGDSSYSGNTIYF. This chain joins TRBV2 and TRBJ1-3; 7 nucleotides match TRBD1. The V and J ends lost 6 bases and 0 bases, in that order; junction bases with no gene match: 8. The CDR3 spans 16 residues. From germline, CDR1 is SNHLY and CDR2 FYNNEI.

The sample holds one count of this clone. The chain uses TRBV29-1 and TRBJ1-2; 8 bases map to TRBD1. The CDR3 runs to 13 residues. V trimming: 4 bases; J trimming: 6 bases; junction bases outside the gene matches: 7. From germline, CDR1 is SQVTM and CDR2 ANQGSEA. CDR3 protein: CSVVTGGYNGYTF. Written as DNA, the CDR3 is TGCAGCGTTGTAACAGGGGGATACAATGGCTACACCTTC.

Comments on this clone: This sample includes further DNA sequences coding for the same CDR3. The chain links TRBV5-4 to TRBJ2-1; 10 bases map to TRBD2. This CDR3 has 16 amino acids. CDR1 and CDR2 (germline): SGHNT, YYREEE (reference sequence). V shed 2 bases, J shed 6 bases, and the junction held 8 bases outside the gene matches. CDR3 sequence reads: CASSLPLAGVRNEQFF. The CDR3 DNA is TGTGCCAGCAGCTTACCCCTAGCGGGAGTGCGCAATGAGCAGTTCTTC.